These 15 T cell receptor beta chains came from one sample sequenced in a study of shared clonotypes between healthy human individuals. Repertoires were generated with immunoSEQ multiplex PCR, while TCRdb's copy carries only in-frame clones and drops some. There are roughly 2 million clones in the sample; over 85% occur only once, and approximately 1.2% lies in the top ten. Positive CCR7 selection of CD45RO-negative cells yielded the naive CD8 cells, and terminally differentiated effector memory CD45RA+ cells were excluded. Material: naive CD8+ T cells sorted from blood. These TCRs come from a man younger than 30 in good health.

The J gene is TRBJ2-5, the V gene TRBV6-5; D perhaps matches TRBD2 (5 bases). Germline lookup yields CDR1 MNHEY and CDR2 SVGAGI. The CDR3 has 13 amino acids. V gave up 7 bases and J gave up 5 bases, with 14 bases separating them. The chain's CDR3 is CASTNGVDETQYF. CDR3 nucleotides: TGTGCCAGCACCAACGGGGTCGATGAGACCCAGTACTTC.

V gene TRBV6-5 combines with J gene TRBJ1-6, with D possibly being TRBD1 (5 bases). CDR1 and CDR2 (germline): MNHEY, SVGAGI. The V end lost 1 base, the J end lost 10 bases, and 11 bases lay between the germline ends. CDR3 length equals 14 residues. CDR3 amino acids: CASSYFPGLSPLHF. CDR3 nucleotides: TGTGCCAGCAGTTACTTCCCAGGGCTCTCACCCCTCCACTTT.

V usage is TRBV6-5 and J usage is TRBJ2-7; 10 bases align to TRBD2. V dropped 2 bases and J dropped 6; count of bases not matched to a gene: 10. Per the germline V gene, CDR1 is MNHEY and CDR2 is SVGAGI. This CDR3 has 16 amino acids. As DNA, the CDR3 is TGTGCCAGCAGTTACGGATGGCTAGCGGGAGTAGGCGAGCAGTACTTC. Protein sequence: CASSYGWLAGVGEQYF.

The chain joins TRBV14 to TRBJ1-2; D is possibly TRBD1 (5 bases). The germline V gene encodes CDR1 SGHDN and CDR2 FVKESK. The CDR3 covers 14 residues. V lost 6 bases and J 3 bases, leaving 14 bases between the germline ends. The CDR3 sequence: CASSTREAYYGYTF. CDR3 nucleotides: TGTGCCAGCAGTACCAGGGAAGCCTACTATGGCTACACCTTC.

The CDR3 here is CASSYSAGTRYEQYF. The CDR3 DNA is TGTGCCAGCAGTTACTCCGCAGGGACTAGATACGAGCAGTACTTC. The rearrangement joins TRBV6-5 to TRBJ2-7; 8 bases line up with TRBD2. The CDR3 has 15 residues. Germline lookup yields CDR1 MNHEY and CDR2 SVGAGI. The junction had 5 bases not matched to a gene; V was cut back by 0 bases and J by 4 bases.

The chain employs TRBV29-1 and TRBJ2-1; 7 nucleotides line up with TRBD1. Germline V gene sequence: CDR1 SQVTM, CDR2 ANQGSEA. V lost 4 bases to trimming and J lost 1 base; unmatched junction nucleotides: 4. This CDR3 contains 14 residues. The CDR3 DNA sequence: TGCAGCGTTGGGGCAGGGGGTTCCTACAATGAGCAGTTCTTC. Translated: CSVGAGGSYNEQFF.

The rearrangement links TRBV10-3 to TRBJ2-1; D possibly uses TRBD1 or TRBD2 (5 bases each). Germline V gene data show CDR1 as ENHRY and CDR2 as SYGVKD. This CDR3 has 11 amino acids. With 8 bases removed from V and 9 bases from J, the gap between germline ends came to 11 bases. The CDR3 is CAIDRGAEQFF. The CDR3 DNA sequence: TGTGCCATCGATAGAGGGGCTGAGCAGTTCTTC.

Turning to this clone: Different DNA sequences within this sample yield the same CDR3. The DNA for the CDR3 is TGTGCCAGTAGTATAGCCCAGGGTTACGAGCAGTACTTC. This gives the protein CASSIAQGYEQYF. The chain couples TRBV19 to TRBJ2-7, with a weak D call TRBD1 (5 bases). Germline lookup yields CDR1 LNHDA and CDR2 SQIVND (reference sequence). The V end lost 1 base, the J end lost 4 bases, and 8 bases lay between the germline ends. CDR3 size: 13 residues.

The chain uses TRBV5-4 and TRBJ1-2, with a tentative D call TRBD1 (6 bases). The CDR3 is 16 amino acids. V lost 2 bases and J 2 bases, leaving 16 bases between the germline ends. From germline, CDR1 is SGHNT and CDR2 YYREEE (reference sequence). The CDR3 nucleotides are TGTGCCAGCAGCTTTCGAGAAGGGGGGATCAACTATGGCTACACCTTC. Its protein product is CASSFREGGINYGYTF.

V usage is TRBV7-9 and J usage is TRBJ2-7, with D uncertain. Germline-derived CDR1 and CDR2 are SEHNR and FQNEAQ (reference sequence). The length of the CDR3 is 14 residues. V lost 4 bases to trimming and J lost 7 bases, with 17 bases between them. CDR3: CASSSSWALGEQYF. CDR3 in DNA: TGTGCCAGCAGCTCCTCTTGGGCATTAGGGGAGCAGTACTTC.

The chain couples TRBV13 to TRBJ2-7; D assignment may be TRBD1 or TRBD2 (5 bases each). Trimming took off 1 base at V and 3 bases at J, with 16 bases between the two ends. Per the germline V gene, CDR1 is PRHDT and CDR2 is FYEKMQ (reference sequence). The CDR3 consists of 16 residues. The CDR3 DNA reads as TGTGCCAGCAGCTTAGCCGGATCCAGCGGACACTACGAGCAGTACTTC. This gives the protein CASSLAGSSGHYEQYF.

The J gene is TRBJ2-1, the V gene TRBV7-9; perhaps TRBD2 as D (6 bases). The CDR3 consists of 13 residues. The germline CDR1 and CDR2 sequences are SEHNR and FQNEAQ (reference sequence). Trimming left V 5 bases short and J 8 bases short, with 13 bases between. The CDR3 bases are TGTGCCAGCAGCCCTACTAGCACGTATGAGCAGTTCTTC. Translating it yields CASSPTSTYEQFF.

This chain joins TRBV9 and TRBJ1-4, with D perhaps TRBD1 (6 bases). V was clipped by 4 bases and J by 3 bases, with 13 bases between them. The CDR3 extends over 15 amino acids. Germline CDR1 and CDR2: SGDLS and YYNGEE. This chain's CDR3 is CASSFRDTPNEKLFF. The CDR3, as DNA: TGTGCCAGCAGCTTCCGGGACACCCCTAATGAAAAACTGTTTTTT.

The CDR3 loop is CAWSVESGGVWYEQYF. CDR3 coding DNA: TGTGCCTGGAGTGTAGAAAGTGGCGGGGTTTGGTACGAGCAGTACTTC. The chain uses TRBV30 and TRBJ2-7, with D perhaps TRBD2 (6 bases). V was clipped by 0 bases and J by 4 bases, with 19 bases between them. This CDR3 is 16 amino acids long. The germline V gene encodes CDR1 GTSNPN and CDR2 SVGIG (reference sequence).

The gene calls are TRBV5-4 and TRBJ1-1; D gene unclear. In germline, CDR1 is SGHNT, CDR2 YYREEE (reference sequence). V was pared by 4 bases and J by 8 bases, with 12 bases between. This CDR3 region has 12 residues. CDR3 sequence (DNA): TGTGCCAGCAGCCTAGGGTCACGGGAAGCTTTCTTT. This codes for CASSLGSREAFF. Together with reference TRBV5-4 and TRBJ1-1, the CDR3 gives the full variable domain: ETGVTQSPTHLIKTRGQQVTLRCSSQSGHNTVSWYQQALGQGPQFIFQYYREEENGRGNFPPRFSGLQFPNYSSELNVNALELDDSALYLCASSLGSREAFFGQGTRLTVV.